This entry is about one T cell receptor (beta chain). The CDR3 is 18 amino acids. The V end was cut by 6 bases, the J end by 1 base, with 21 bases between. In germline, CDR1 is MNHEY, CDR2 SMNVEV (reference sequence). Original methodology: How many nucleated cells were present was estimated from reference gene primer amplification. Measured with immunoSEQ multiplex PCR; TCRdb has only the in-frame clones, and not every one. That table furnishes V, J and clone size, whereas the DNA furnished D and trimming. Among 95,000 to 110,000 clones listed, more than 75% were seen once. These data come from a study of blood T cell repertoires in COVID-19. About the study: PBMCs, B-cell-depleted T cells, or T cells were the source of the cDNA or gDNA that made up the material.

V and J are TRBV27 and TRBJ2-2, with D perhaps matching TRBD1 (6 bases). Sequencing input: peripheral blood. The receptor's source is a man aged 45-65 years with acute or convalescent COVID-19. The CDR3 DNA is TGTGCCAGCAGCCGACAAGACCGACAGGAGAAGAACACCGGGGAGCTGTTTTTT. It yields the protein CASSRQDRQEKNTGELFF.